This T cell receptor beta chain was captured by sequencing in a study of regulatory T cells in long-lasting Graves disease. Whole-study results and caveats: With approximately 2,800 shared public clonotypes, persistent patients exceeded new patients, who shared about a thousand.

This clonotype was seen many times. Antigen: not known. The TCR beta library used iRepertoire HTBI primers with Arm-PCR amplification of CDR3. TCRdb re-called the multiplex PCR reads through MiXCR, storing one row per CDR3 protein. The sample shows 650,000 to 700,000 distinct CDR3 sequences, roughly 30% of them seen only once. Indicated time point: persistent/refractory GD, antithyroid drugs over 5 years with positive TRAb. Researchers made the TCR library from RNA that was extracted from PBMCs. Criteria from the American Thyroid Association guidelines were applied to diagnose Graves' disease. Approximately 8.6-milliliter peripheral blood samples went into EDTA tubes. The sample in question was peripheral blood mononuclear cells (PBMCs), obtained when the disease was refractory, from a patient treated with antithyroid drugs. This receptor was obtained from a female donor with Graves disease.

The CDR3 nucleotides read TGTGCCAGCAGTTTACCAGGGTATCAGCCCCAGCATTTT. Protein product: CASSLPGYQPQHF. The chain links TRBV28 to TRBJ1-5; D may be TRBD1 (5 bases). CDR3 length: 13 amino acids. Trimming stripped 2 bases from V and 5 bases from J, with 7 bases between. CDR1 MDHEN and CDR2 SYDVKM come from the germline V gene.